The next 17 T cell receptor beta chains were all read from a single sample in a study of blood T cell repertoires in COVID-19. The data were produced by immunoSEQ multiplex PCR, yet TCRdb's version contains in-frame clones alone and is incomplete. The sample has roughly 100,000 clones; about four fifths are singletons. Source material: peripheral blood. The receptors here all came from a man aged 80 or over with acute or convalescent COVID-19.

The chain recombines TRBV6-5 with TRBJ1-1, with unresolved D. This CDR3 spans 13 amino acids. The ends were cut back, 3 bases at V and 5 bases at J, with 10 bases in the middle. Per germline, CDR1 MNHEY and CDR2 SVGAGI. CDR3 amino acids: CASSYLEGTEAFF. Here the CDR3 DNA reads TGTGCCAGCAGTTATTTAGAGGGAACTGAAGCTTTCTTT.

The chain employs TRBV14 and TRBJ1-1; D unresolved. The V and J ends lost 3 bases and 3 bases respectively, with 11 bases between them. Per germline, CDR1 SGHDN and CDR2 FVKESK. This CDR3 is 14 amino acids long. The CDR3 coding sequence is TGTGCCAGCAGCCAGAGGGCCGCTTACACTGAAGCTTTCTTT. Encoded protein: CASSQRAAYTEAFF. Supplemented by reference TRBV14 and TRBJ1-1, the full variable domain reads EAGVTQFPSHSVIEKGQTVTLRCDPISGHDNLYWYRRVMGKEIKFLLHFVKESKQDESGMPNNRFLAERTGGTYSTLKVQPAELEDSGVYFCASSQRAAYTEAFFGQGTRLTVV.

This clone was recorded only once. The J gene is TRBJ2-7, the V gene TRBV20-1, with D perhaps matching TRBD2 (6 bases). The germline gives CDR1 DFQATT, CDR2 SNEGSKA (reference sequence). The CDR3 loop spans 14 amino acids. V was pared by 3 bases and J by 7 bases, with 19 bases between. The CDR3 reads CSASPGGTSGEQYF. The CDR3 nucleotides are TGCAGTGCTAGTCCCGGCGGGACGTCGGGGGAGCAGTACTTC.

The chain couples TRBV30 to TRBJ2-7; D may be TRBD2 (5 bases). Trimming removed 2 bases at V and 4 bases at J, with 18 bases between. The CDR3 consists of 15 residues. CDR1 is GTSNPN, CDR2 SVGIG, per germline (reference sequence). The CDR3 DNA is TGTGCCTGGAGTTTCGCCCCCGGGGTCTCATACGAGCAGTACTTC. Translated: CAWSFAPGVSYEQYF. The whole variable domain, remainder taken from reference TRBV30 and TRBJ2-7, is SQTIHQWPATLVQPVGSPLSLECTVEGTSNPNLYWYRQAAGRGLQLLFYSVGIGQISSEVPQNLSASRPQDRQFILSSKKLLLSDSGFYLCAWSFAPGVSYEQYFGPGTRLTVT.

The chain joins TRBV19 to TRBJ2-5, with TRBD1 matching 8 bases. Unmatched junction bases numbered 6, after V lost 1 base and J lost 5 bases. This CDR3 has 15 residues. Germline lookup yields CDR1 LNHDA and CDR2 SQIVND (reference sequence). CDR3: CASSIVAGGMETQYF. The CDR3 region has the DNA TGTGCCAGTAGTATAGTGGCAGGGGGCATGGAGACCCAGTACTTC.

The rearrangement joins TRBV29-1 to TRBJ1-1; the D is unclear. Trimming removed 4 bases at V and 8 bases at J, with 8 bases between. This CDR3 contains 10 residues. Germline CDR1 SQVTM, CDR2 ANQGSEA. CDR3 DNA sequence: TGCAGCGTTGGTACGGGGGAAGCTTTCTTT. This codes for CSVGTGEAFF. Combining the CDR3 with reference TRBV29-1 and TRBJ1-1 gives the whole variable domain SAVISQKPSRDICQRGTSLTIQCQVDSQVTMMFWYRQQPGQSLTLIATANQGSEATYESGFVIDKFPISRPNLTFSTLTVSNMSPEDSSIYLCSVGTGEAFFGQGTRLTVV.

The V gene is TRBV19, the J gene TRBJ2-7; D might be TRBD2 (6 bases). Trimming pared 5 bases from V and 2 bases from J, leaving 25 bases between. The germline V gene encodes CDR1 LNHDA and CDR2 SQIVND (reference sequence). The CDR3 is 18 residues long. The CDR3 sequence: CASSSAPTRRARTYEQYF. The DNA of the CDR3 is TGTGCCAGTAGTTCGGCCCCCACCCGGAGGGCCCGAACCTACGAGCAGTACTTC.

This clone turned up a few times. The V and J genes are TRBV7-6 and TRBJ2-7, with TRBD2 matching 7 bases. CDR3 length: 16 amino acids. J was trimmed by 2 bases and V by 0 bases; bases with no gene match: 7. From germline, CDR1 is SGHVS and CDR2 FNYEAQ. The CDR3 nucleotides are TGTGCCAGCAGCTTAGCTTCTGGACTAGGGGCCTACGAGCAGTACTTC. Translating it yields CASSLASGLGAYEQYF.

The V call is TRBV28, the J call TRBJ2-1, with 9 positions matching TRBD2. V lost 10 bases, J lost 12 bases, and 4 bases stayed unmatched. CDR1 is MDHEN and CDR2 is SYDVKM in the germline V gene. The CDR3 has 10 residues. The CDR3 sequence is CATLAGLQFF. CDR3 DNA: TGTGCCACTCTAGCGGGACTGCAGTTCTTC. Looking up the rest from reference TRBV28 and TRBJ2-1 gives the full variable domain: DVKVTQSSRYLVKRTGEKVFLECVQDMDHENMFWYRQDPGLGLRLIYFSYDVKMKEKGDIPEGYSVSREKKERFSLILESASTNQTSMYLCATLAGLQFFGPGTRLTVL.

This rearrangement joins TRBV5-4 to TRBJ1-6; D unresolved. The CDR3 spans 14 residues. The germline CDR1 and CDR2 sequences are SGHNT and YYREEE (reference sequence). Between the trimmed V and J ends, which lost 3 bases and 7 bases, there was a span of 11 bases. The CDR3 DNA sequence: TGTGCCAGCAGCTCCCGGGATCTAAATTCACCCCTCCACTTT. Protein product: CASSSRDLNSPLHF. Variable domain in full (rest from reference TRBV5-4 and TRBJ1-6): ETGVTQSPTHLIKTRGQQVTLRCSSQSGHNTVSWYQQALGQGPQFIFQYYREEENGRGNFPPRFSGLQFPNYSSELNVNALELDDSALYLCASSSRDLNSPLHFGNGTRLTVT.

The chain has TRBV6-5 and TRBJ2-7; 8 bases map to TRBD1. J lost 2 bases, V lost 8 bases, and 5 bases had no gene match. The CDR3 consists of 13 residues. CDR1 is MNHEY and CDR2 is SVGAGI in the germline V gene. CDR3 in amino acids: CASGRTGTYEQYF. The CDR3 DNA is TGTGCCAGCGGACGGACAGGGACCTACGAGCAGTACTTC.

This chain joins TRBV18 and TRBJ1-3; the match to TRBD1 covers 8 bases. V trimming: 3 bases; J trimming: 6 bases; junction bases outside the gene matches: 4. Per germline, CDR1 KGHSH and CDR2 LQKENI. CDR3 length: 14 residues. The CDR3 reads CASSPNRGENTIYF. CDR3 in DNA: TGTGCCAGCTCACCGAACAGGGGGGAAAACACCATATATTTT.

The chain couples TRBV18 to TRBJ1-1; perhaps TRBD1 as D (5 bases). Germline values: CDR1 KGHSH, CDR2 LQKENI. Between the trimmed V and J ends, which lost 3 bases and 1 base, there was a span of 12 bases. The CDR3 length is 15 residues. In DNA, the CDR3 is TGTGCCAGCTCACCTATAGGGGCAGCGAACACTGAAGCTTTCTTT. Its protein product is CASSPIGAANTEAFF. The full variable domain, with the rest looked up from reference TRBV18 and TRBJ1-1, is NAGVMQNPRHLVRRRGQEARLRCSPMKGHSHVYWYRQLPEEGLKFMVYLQKENIIDESGMPKERFSAEFPKEGPSILRIQQVVRGDSAAYFCASSPIGAANTEAFFGQGTRLTVV.

CDR3 sequence reads: CASSEALGGTRQYF. Here the CDR3 DNA reads TGTGCCAGCAGTGAAGCGCTTGGGGGGACGCGACAGTACTTC. The rearrangement joins TRBV2 to TRBJ2-4; possible D gene TRBD2, 6 bases. Per the germline V gene, CDR1 is SNHLY and CDR2 is FYNNEI. This CDR3 has 14 amino acids. Trimming pared 0 bases from V and 13 bases from J, leaving 16 bases between. Variable domain in full (rest from reference TRBV2 and TRBJ2-4): EPEVTQTPSHQVTQMGQEVILRCVPISNHLYFYWYRQILGQKVEFLVSFYNNEISEKSEIFDDQFSVERPDGSNFTLKIRSTKLEDSAMYFCASSEALGGTRQYFGAGTRLSVL.

The DNA of the CDR3 is TGTGCCAGCAGTGACAGGGGGCGCGGAGCTGAAGCTTTCTTT. Its protein is CASSDRGRGAEAFF. The chain links TRBV6-1 to TRBJ1-1, with 8 bases identical to TRBD1. From germline, CDR1 is MNHNS and CDR2 SASEGT. The CDR3 totals 14 residues. V trimming: 3 bases; J trimming: 6 bases; junction bases outside the gene matches: 6.

In the case of this clone: The sample carries other DNA sequences with the same CDR3. The chain uses TRBV7-3 and TRBJ2-5; 8 positions match TRBD1. Germline assignment: CDR1 SGHTA and CDR2 FQGTGA. The CDR3 covers 13 residues. After removal of 5 bases from V and 4 bases from J, the junction contained 3 bases not matched to a gene. For the CDR3, the DNA is TGTGCCAGCAGCCGAGGACAGGGAGAGACCCAGTACTTC. It is translated as CASSRGQGETQYF.

The chain links TRBV28 to TRBJ1-2; D might be TRBD1 (6 bases). Deletions cut 1 base from V and 4 bases from J, with 16 bases between. CDR3 size: 16 residues. Germline CDR1 reads MDHEN; CDR2 reads SYDVKM. In DNA, the CDR3 is TGTGCCAGCAGTTTATCCAGGCGGGGGGCTGGCTATGGCTACACCTTC. As protein: CASSLSRRGAGYGYTF.